This is a list of T cell receptor beta chains from one sample in a study of T cell responses to AZD1222 COVID-19 vaccine. The repertoire was sequenced with immunoSEQ multiplex PCR; TCRdb's copy has only in-frame clones and lacks some. The sample has approximately 110,000 clones, around 89% seen once. Here the sequenced sample was peripheral blood, taken on day 0 of AZD1222 vaccination. These receptors came from an adult in good health. Each CDR3 is given with its conserved first and last residue. The order of the fields is CDR3 protein, V gene.

CDR3 protein: CASSLGSNQPQHF; V gene: TRBV11-2
CDR3 protein: CASTGTNQPQHF; V gene: TRBV2
CDR3 protein: CASSNLGQGGRGYTF; V gene: TRBV9
CDR3 protein: CASSARVGEQFF; V gene: TRBV9
CDR3 protein: CASSAQGSYGYTF; V gene: TRBV7-2
CDR3 protein: CASSSGLSKGSYGYTF; V gene: TRBV6-5
CDR3 protein: CASSNSFRDIQYF; V gene: TRBV11-3
CDR3 protein: CASSSPPHRDRVRYEQYF; V gene: TRBV7-2
CDR3 protein: CASSSGTVNTGELFF; V gene: TRBV18
CDR3 protein: CSVERWGTQHF; V gene: TRBV29-1
CDR3 protein: CASSPQGLSEKLFF; V gene: TRBV18
CDR3 protein: CASSGTSLEDTQYF; V gene: TRBV5-1
CDR3 protein: CASSFLDEQFF; V gene: TRBV12-3/TRBV12-4
CDR3 protein: CASSSRDYAYEQYF; V gene: TRBV5-1
CDR3 protein: CAWERHSLNEKLFF; V gene: TRBV30
CDR3 protein: CASSLGQEGDEKLFF; V gene: TRBV11-2
CDR3 protein: CASSYTAGTVSYEQYF; V gene: TRBV5-1
CDR3 protein: CASLASQANYGYTF; V gene: TRBV6-5
CDR3 protein: CASSSYTGGRGLSF; V gene: TRBV5-5